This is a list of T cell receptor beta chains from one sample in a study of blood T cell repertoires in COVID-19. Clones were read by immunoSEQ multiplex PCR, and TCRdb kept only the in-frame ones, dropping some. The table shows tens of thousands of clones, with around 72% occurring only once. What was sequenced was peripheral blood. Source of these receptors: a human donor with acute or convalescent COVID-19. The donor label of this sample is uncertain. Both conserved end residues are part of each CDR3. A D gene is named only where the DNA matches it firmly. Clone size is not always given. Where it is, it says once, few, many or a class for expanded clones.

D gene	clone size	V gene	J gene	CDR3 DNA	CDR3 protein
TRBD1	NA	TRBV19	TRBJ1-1	TGTGCCAGTAGTCCGGACAGGCCGAACACTGAAGCTTTCTTT	CASSPDRPNTEAFF
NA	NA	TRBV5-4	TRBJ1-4	TGTGCCAGCAGCTTGTGGGGGGATGAAAAACTGTTTTTT	CASSLWGDEKLFF
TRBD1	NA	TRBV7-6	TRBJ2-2	TGTGCCAGCAGCCCGACAGGGGAGTACACCGGGGAGCTGTTTTTT	CASSPTGEYTGELFF
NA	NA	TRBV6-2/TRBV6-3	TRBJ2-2	TGTGCCAGCAGTTATACGGGGACCGGGGAGCTGTTTTTT	CASSYTGTGELFF
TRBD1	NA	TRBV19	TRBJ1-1	TGTGCCAGTAGTTTTATTCCGGGACAGGGGATGAACACTGAAGCTTTCTTT	CASSFIPGQGMNTEAFF
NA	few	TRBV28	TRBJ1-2	TGTGCCAGCAGACAGGGAAGAGGCGTCGGCTACACCTTC	CASRQGRGVGYTF
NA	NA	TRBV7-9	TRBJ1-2	TGTGCCAGCAGCCGCAAGGGGCTAGAATGGGGCTACACCTTC	CASSRKGLEWGYTF
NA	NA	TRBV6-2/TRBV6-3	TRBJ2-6	TGTGCCAGCAGTTACAGGGGGTCTGGGGCCAACGTCCTGACTTTC	CASSYRGSGANVLTF
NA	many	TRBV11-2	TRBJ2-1	TGTGCCAGCAGCTTAGCGGGAGAGCAGTTCTTC	CASSLAGEQFF
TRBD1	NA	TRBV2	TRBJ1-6	TGTGCCAGCGCCTGGACAGGGGGTAGTTCACCCCTCCACTTT	CASAWTGGSSPLHF
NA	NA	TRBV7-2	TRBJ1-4	TGTGCCAGCAGCTTAGCGGTCAACCTAAGAACGGAAAAACTGTTTTTT	CASSLAVNLRTEKLFF
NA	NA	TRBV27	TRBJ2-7	TGTGCCAGCAGTTTGTCACTAGGGCCCTACGAGCAGTACTTC	CASSLSLGPYEQYF
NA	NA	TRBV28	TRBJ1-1	TGTGCCAGCAGCCGGACAGCCGAAAGGGAAGCTTTCTTT	CASSRTAEREAFF
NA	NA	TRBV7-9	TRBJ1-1	TGTGCCAGCAGCTTTCAGGGAGGGACTGAAGCTTTCTTT	CASSFQGGTEAFF
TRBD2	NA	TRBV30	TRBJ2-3	TGTGCCTGGGAGGGACTAGCGGGAGATACGCAGTATTTT	CAWEGLAGDTQYF
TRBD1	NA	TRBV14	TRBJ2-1	TGTGCCAGCAGCCAAACCTGGACAGGGGTGTACAATGAGCAGTTCTTC	CASSQTWTGVYNEQFF
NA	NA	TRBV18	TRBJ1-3	TGTGCCAGCTCAGCCACACAGACTGGAAACACCATATATTTT	CASSATQTGNTIYF
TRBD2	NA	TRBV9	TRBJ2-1	TGTGCCAGCAGCGTAGCTCTAGCGGGAGTGGGGTCCTACAATGAGCAGTTCTTC	CASSVALAGVGSYNEQFF
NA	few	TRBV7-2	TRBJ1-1	TGTGCCAGCAGCTTATCGGGGGGAATGAACACTGAAGCTTTCTTT	CASSLSGGMNTEAFF
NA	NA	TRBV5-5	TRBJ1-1	TGTGCCAGCAGCTTGCGACATTCGGCAGCTTTCTTT	CASSLRHSAAFF
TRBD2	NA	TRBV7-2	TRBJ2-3	TGTGCCAGCAGCTACCTGACTAGCTTGGCAGATACGCAGTATTTT	CASSYLTSLADTQYF
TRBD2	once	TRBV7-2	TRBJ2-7	TGTGCCAGCAGCGTAGGACTAGCGGGAGCCTACGAGCAGTACTTC	CASSVGLAGAYEQYF
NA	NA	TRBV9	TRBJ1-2	TGTGCCAGCAGCGCCCTTACCCAGTTTAACTATGGCTACACCTTC	CASSALTQFNYGYTF
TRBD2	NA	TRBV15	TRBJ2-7	TGTGCCACCAGCGGCGGGACTAGCGGGAGGTATTCCTCCTACGAGCAGTACTTC	CATSGGTSGRYSSYEQYF
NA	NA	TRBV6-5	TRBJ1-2	TGTGCCAGCAGGCCTGGACTTTTTAACTATGGCTACACCTTC	CASRPGLFNYGYTF
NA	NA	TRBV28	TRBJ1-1	TGTGCCAGCAGTCTAGAGACCCGGGAAACTTTCTTT	CASSLETRETFF
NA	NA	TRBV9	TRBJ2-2	TGTGCCAGCAGCCCCCGGGACTTCCACACCGGGGAGCTGTTTTTT	CASSPRDFHTGELFF
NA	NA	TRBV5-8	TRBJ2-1	TGTGCCAGCAGCTTGTTCAGGGGGGACAATGAGCAGTTCTTC	CASSLFRGDNEQFF
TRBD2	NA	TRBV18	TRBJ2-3	TGTGCCAGCGGGAGGGCTAGCACAGATACGCAGTATTTT	CASGRASTDTQYF
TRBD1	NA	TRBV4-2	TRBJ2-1	TGTGCCAGCAGCCAAGCCGGGACAGGGTTTCATGAGCAGTTCTTC	CASSQAGTGFHEQFF
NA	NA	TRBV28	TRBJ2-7	TGTGCCAGCAGTTTCCCCCGGGGTTCCTACGAGCAGTACTTC	CASSFPRGSYEQYF